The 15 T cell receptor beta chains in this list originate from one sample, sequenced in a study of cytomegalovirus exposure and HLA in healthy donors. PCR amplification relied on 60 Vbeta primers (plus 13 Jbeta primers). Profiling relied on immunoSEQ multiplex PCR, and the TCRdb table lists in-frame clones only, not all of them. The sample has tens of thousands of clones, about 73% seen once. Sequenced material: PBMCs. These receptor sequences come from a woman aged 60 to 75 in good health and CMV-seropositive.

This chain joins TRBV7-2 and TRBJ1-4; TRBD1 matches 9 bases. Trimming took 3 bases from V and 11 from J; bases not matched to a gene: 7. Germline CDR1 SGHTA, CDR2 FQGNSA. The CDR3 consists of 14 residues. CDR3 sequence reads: CASSFRDRASKLFF. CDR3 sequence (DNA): TGTGCCAGCAGCTTCCGGGACAGGGCGTCTAAACTGTTTTTT.

CDR3 sequence: CAWSVGGGAYYEQYF. DNA for the CDR3: TGTGCCTGGAGTGTAGGCGGGGGGGCCTACTACGAGCAGTACTTC. The chain recombines TRBV30 with TRBJ2-7; the match to TRBD2 covers 9 bases. Germline CDR1 reads GTSNPN; CDR2 reads SVGIG (reference sequence). With 0 bases clipped from V and 3 bases from J, the junction kept 6 bases outside the gene matches. The length of the CDR3 is 15 residues.

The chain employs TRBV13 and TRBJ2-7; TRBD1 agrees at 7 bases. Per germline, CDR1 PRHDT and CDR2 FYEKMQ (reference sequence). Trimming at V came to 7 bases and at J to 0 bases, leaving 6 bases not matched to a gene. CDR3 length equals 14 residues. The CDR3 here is CASTVGTASYEQYF. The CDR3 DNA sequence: TGTGCCAGCACCGTCGGGACAGCCTCCTACGAGCAGTACTTC.

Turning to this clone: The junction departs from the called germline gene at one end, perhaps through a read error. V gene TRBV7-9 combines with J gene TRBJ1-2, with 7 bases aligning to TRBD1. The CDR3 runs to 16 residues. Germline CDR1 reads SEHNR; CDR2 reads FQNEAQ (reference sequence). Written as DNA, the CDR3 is TGTTCCAGCAGCCTATCCTACACAGGGGCCTATTATGGCTACACCTTC. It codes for CSSSLSYTGAYYGYTF.

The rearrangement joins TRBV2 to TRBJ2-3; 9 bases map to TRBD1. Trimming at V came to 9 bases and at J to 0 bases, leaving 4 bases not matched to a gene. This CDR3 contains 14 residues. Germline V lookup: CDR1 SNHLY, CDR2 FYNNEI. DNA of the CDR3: TGTGCCAGGGGGACAGGGACTAGCACAGATACGCAGTATTTT. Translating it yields CARGTGTSTDTQYF.

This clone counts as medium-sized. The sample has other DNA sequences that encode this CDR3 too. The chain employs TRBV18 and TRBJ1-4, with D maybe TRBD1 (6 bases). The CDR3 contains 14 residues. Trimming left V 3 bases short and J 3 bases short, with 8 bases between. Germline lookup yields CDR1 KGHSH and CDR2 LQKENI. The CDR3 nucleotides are TGTGCCAGCTCACCCAGGGGAGCTAATGAAAAACTGTTTTTT. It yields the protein CASSPRGANEKLFF.

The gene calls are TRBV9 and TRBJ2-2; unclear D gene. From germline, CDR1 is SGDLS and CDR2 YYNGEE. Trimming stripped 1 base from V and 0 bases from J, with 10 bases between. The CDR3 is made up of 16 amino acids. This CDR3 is CASSVSPLTNTGELFF. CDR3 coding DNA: TGTGCCAGCAGCGTAAGTCCTCTAACGAACACCGGGGAGCTGTTTTTT.

CDR3 loop: CASSPQGRGYTF. Written as DNA, the CDR3 is TGTGCCAGCAGCCCACAGGGCCGTGGCTACACCTTC. The rearrangement links TRBV7-2 to TRBJ1-2; TRBD1 might be the D (6 bases). V lost 5 bases to trimming and J lost 7 bases, with 11 bases between them. The CDR3 is 12 amino acids. CDR1 and CDR2 from the germline V gene are SGHTA and FQGNSA.

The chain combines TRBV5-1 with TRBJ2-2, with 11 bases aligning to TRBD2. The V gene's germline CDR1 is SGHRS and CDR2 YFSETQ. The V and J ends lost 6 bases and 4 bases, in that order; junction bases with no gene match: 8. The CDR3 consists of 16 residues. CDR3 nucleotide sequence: TGCGCCAGCACTCTTAGCGGGGGGGCGCGCACCGGGGAGCTGTTTTTT. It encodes CASTLSGGARTGELFF.

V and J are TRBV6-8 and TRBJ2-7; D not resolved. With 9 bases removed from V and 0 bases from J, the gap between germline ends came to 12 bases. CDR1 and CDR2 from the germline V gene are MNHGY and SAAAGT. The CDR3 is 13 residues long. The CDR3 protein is CASHFNSSYEQYF. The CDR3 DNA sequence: TGTGCCAGTCACTTTAATAGCTCCTACGAGCAGTACTTC.

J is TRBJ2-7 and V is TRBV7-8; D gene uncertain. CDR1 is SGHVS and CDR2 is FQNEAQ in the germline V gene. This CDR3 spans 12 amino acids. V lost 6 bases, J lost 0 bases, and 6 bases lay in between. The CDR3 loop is CASSYFSYEQYF. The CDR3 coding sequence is TGTGCCAGCAGTTACTTCTCCTACGAGCAGTACTTC.

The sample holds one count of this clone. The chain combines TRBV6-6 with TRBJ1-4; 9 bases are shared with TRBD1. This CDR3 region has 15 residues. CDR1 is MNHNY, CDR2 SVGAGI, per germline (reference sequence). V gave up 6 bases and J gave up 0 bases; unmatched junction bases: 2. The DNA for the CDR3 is TGTGCCAGCAGACGGACAGGGGCAACTAATGAAAAACTGTTTTTT. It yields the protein CASRRTGATNEKLFF.

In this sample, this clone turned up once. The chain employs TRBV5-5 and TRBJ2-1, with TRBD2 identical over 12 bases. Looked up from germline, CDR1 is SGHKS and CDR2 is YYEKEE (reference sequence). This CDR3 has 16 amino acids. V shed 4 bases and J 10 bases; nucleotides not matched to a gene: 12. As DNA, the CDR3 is TGTGCCAGCAGCGTATACTCTAGCGGGGGGGCCGGGGAGCAGTTCTTC. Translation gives CASSVYSSGGAGEQFF.

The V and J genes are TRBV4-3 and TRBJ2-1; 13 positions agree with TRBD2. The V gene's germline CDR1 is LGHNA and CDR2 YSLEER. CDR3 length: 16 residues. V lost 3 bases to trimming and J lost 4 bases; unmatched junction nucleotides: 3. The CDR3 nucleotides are TGCGCCAGCAGCCAGGGGACTAGCGGGGTATACAATGAGCAGTTCTTC. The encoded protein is CASSQGTSGVYNEQFF.

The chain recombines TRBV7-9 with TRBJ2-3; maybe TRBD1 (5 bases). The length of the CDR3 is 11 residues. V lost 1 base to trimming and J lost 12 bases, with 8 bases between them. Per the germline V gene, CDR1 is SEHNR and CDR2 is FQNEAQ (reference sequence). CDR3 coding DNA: TGTGCCAGCAGCTTAGACAGGCCCCAGTATTTT. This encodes CASSLDRPQYF.